A single sample is the source of the 22 T cell receptor beta chains below, sequenced in a study of blood T cell repertoires in COVID-19. The protocol was immunoSEQ multiplex PCR, while the TCRdb copy is restricted to in-frame clones and leaves out a portion. The sample records fewer than 250,000 clones, 80% to 85% being singletons. The specimen sequenced was PBMCs or T cells enriched from blood (not recorded which). The receptors were gathered from a woman aged 25 to 39 who had been exposed to COVID-19.

The rearrangement links TRBV7-9 to TRBJ1-1, with unresolved D. Germline CDR1 SEHNR, CDR2 FQNEAQ (reference sequence). The CDR3 extends over 12 amino acids. V was pared by 1 base and J by 11 bases, with 11 bases between. The CDR3 here is CASSLEGRGAFF. In DNA form, the CDR3 reads TGTGCCAGCAGCTTAGAAGGCCGAGGGGCTTTCTTT.

This clone came up once. This chain uses TRBV10-3 with TRBJ2-7, with D perhaps TRBD1 (5 bases). Germline V gene sequence: CDR1 ENHRY, CDR2 SYGVKD. This CDR3 region has 15 residues. Between the trimmed V and J ends, which lost 6 bases and 3 bases, there was a span of 18 bases. CDR3 sequence: CAIRIGGQGDYEQYF. The CDR3 nucleotides are TGTGCCATCAGAATCGGCGGCCAAGGGGACTACGAGCAGTACTTC.

This clone appeared a few times. The chain employs TRBV5-1 and TRBJ2-7; TRBD1 aligns across 10 bases. The CDR3 spans 15 residues. V lost 6 bases to trimming and J lost 2 bases; unmatched junction nucleotides: 8. In germline, CDR1 is SGHRS, CDR2 YFSETQ. DNA for the CDR3: TGCGCCAGCACGCCGGGACAGGGGATTGCCTACGAGCAGTACTTC. Translation: CASTPGQGIAYEQYF. The full variable domain, with the rest looked up from reference TRBV5-1 and TRBJ2-7, is KAGVTQTPRYLIKTRGQQVTLSCSPISGHRSVSWYQQTPGQGLQFLFEYFSETQRNKGNFPGRFSGRQFSNSRSEMNVSTLELGDSALYLCASTPGQGIAYEQYFGPGTRLTVT.

V and J are TRBV19 and TRBJ2-3; 8 positions match TRBD1. The CDR3 loop spans 16 amino acids. The trim removed 10 bases at V and 2 bases at J, leaving 14 bases unmatched. The V gene's germline CDR1 is LNHDA and CDR2 SQIVND (reference sequence). CDR3 loop: CATRARDRHITDTQYF. As DNA, the CDR3 is TGTGCCACCCGGGCCCGGGACAGGCATATCACAGATACGCAGTATTTT.

Only a few counts were recorded for this clone. The chain employs TRBV27 and TRBJ2-2; 15 nucleotides match TRBD2. After removal of 6 bases from V and 4 bases from J, the junction contained 6 bases not matched to a gene. Germline V gene sequence: CDR1 MNHEY, CDR2 SMNVEV (reference sequence). The CDR3 spans 17 residues. The CDR3 spells CASRPGLAGGRTGELFF. The CDR3 DNA follows: TGTGCCAGCAGACCGGGACTAGCGGGGGGTCGCACCGGGGAGCTGTTTTTT.

This clone was observed once. This sequence joins TRBV4-1 and TRBJ2-1; no clear D gene. The germline V gene encodes CDR1 MGHRA and CDR2 YSYEKL. Trimming took 1 base from V and 4 from J, leaving 8 bases between them. This CDR3 region has 14 residues. The CDR3 region has the DNA TGCGCCAGCAGCCAAGTTACAGAGTACAATGAGCAGTTCTTC. As protein: CASSQVTEYNEQFF.

This chain joins TRBV9 and TRBJ2-2; tentatively, D is TRBD2 (6 bases). CDR3 length: 16 residues. Looked up from germline, CDR1 is SGDLS and CDR2 is YYNGEE. V lost 7 bases, J lost 2 bases, and 18 bases lay in between. CDR3 amino acids: CASASPGVPNTGELFF. The CDR3 nucleotides read TGTGCCAGCGCTTCTCCGGGGGTCCCAAACACCGGGGAGCTGTTTTTT.

The genes are TRBV4-1 and TRBJ2-3, with 10 bases matching TRBD2. Germline CDR1 MGHRA, CDR2 YSYEKL. The CDR3 consists of 16 residues. V dropped 4 bases and J dropped 3; count of bases not matched to a gene: 7. The CDR3 loop reads CASSPGSGGVTDTQYF. CDR3 coding DNA: TGCGCCAGCAGCCCAGGGAGCGGGGGGGTTACAGATACGCAGTATTTT.

The rearrangement uses TRBV11-2 and TRBJ2-5, with D possibly TRBD1 on 7 matching bases. This CDR3 is 14 amino acids long. Trimming shortened V by 3 bases and J by 4 bases, and 12 bases separated the two germline ends. Germline CDR1 reads SGHAT; CDR2 reads FQNNGV. The CDR3: CASSFRGAGETQYF. Here the CDR3 DNA reads TGTGCCAGCAGCTTCAGGGGGGCCGGAGAGACCCAGTACTTC.

V is TRBV3-1 (or the pseudogene TRBV3-2) and J is TRBJ1-2; maybe TRBD1 (5 bases). In germline, CDR1 is LGHDT, CDR2 YNNKEL (reference sequence). This CDR3 comprises 13 residues. V lost 6 bases, J lost 0 bases, and 8 bases lay in between. CDR3 sequence (DNA): TGTGCCAGCAGTCTGACAGCTAACTATGGCTACACCTTC. Translation: CASSLTANYGYTF.

In nucleotides, the CDR3 is TGCGCCAGCAGCACGCCCGGGACAGGGAACACCGGGGAGCTGTTTTTT. This translates into CASSTPGTGNTGELFF. The chain couples TRBV5-1 to TRBJ2-2, with 8 bases aligning to TRBD1. The CDR3 runs to 16 residues. J was trimmed by 1 base and V by 4 bases; bases with no gene match: 6. Germline lookup yields CDR1 SGHRS and CDR2 YFSETQ.

The chain carries TRBV7-6 and TRBJ2-3; TRBD1 might be the D (5 bases). V was shortened by 6 bases and J by 11 bases, with 15 bases between the two germline ends. The CDR3 is 12 amino acids. Germline CDR1 and CDR2: SGHVS and FNYEAQ. The CDR3 spells CASRGPEQGQYF. CDR3 bases: TGTGCCAGCAGGGGGCCGGAGCAGGGGCAGTATTTT.

V is TRBV12-3 or TRBV12-4 and J is TRBJ2-7, with D possibly matching TRBD2 (6 bases). With 7 bases removed from V and 4 bases from J, the gap between germline ends came to 11 bases. CDR3 length: 12 amino acids. The CDR3 loop reads CASTYGGYEQYF. In DNA form, the CDR3 reads TGTGCCAGCACGTATGGGGGGTACGAGCAGTACTTC.

The V gene is TRBV6-5, the J gene TRBJ2-6; the D is unclear. Germline CDR1 is MNHEY and CDR2 is SVGAGI. The ends were cut back, 2 bases at V and 4 bases at J, with 12 bases in the middle. The CDR3 length is 16 residues. The CDR3 sequence is CASSYGLVSGANVLTF. CDR3 DNA: TGTGCCAGCAGTTACGGCTTGGTTTCGGGGGCCAACGTCCTGACTTTC.

On this clone itself: The junction departs from the called germline gene at one end, perhaps through a read error. As DNA, the CDR3 is TGCAGGGTTGCGGCGAACACCGGGGAGCTGTTTTTT. It specifies CRVAANTGELFF. The chain couples TRBV29-1 to TRBJ2-2; D not certain. This CDR3 comprises 12 residues. Germline CDR1 SQVTM, CDR2 ANQGSEA.

The V and J genes are TRBV4-1 and TRBJ1-4, with a weak D call TRBD1 (6 bases). The CDR3 is 15 amino acids. Germline V gene data show CDR1 as MGHRA and CDR2 as YSYEKL. The V end lost 3 bases, the J end lost 4 bases, and 12 bases lay between the germline ends. The CDR3 loop reads CASSQYQDSNEKLFF. As DNA, the CDR3 is TGCGCCAGCAGCCAGTACCAGGACAGTAATGAAAAACTGTTTTTT.

CDR3 sequence reads: CASSQDRPGTSYYNEQFF. In DNA, the CDR3 is TGCGCCAGCAGCCAAGACCGCCCGGGGACTAGCTATTACAATGAGCAGTTCTTC. The chain is built from TRBV4-3 and TRBJ2-1; TRBD2 agrees at 9 bases. The V gene end was trimmed by 0 bases and the J gene end by 4 bases; junction bases not matched to a gene: 10. Germline V gene data show CDR1 as LGHNA and CDR2 as YSLEER. This CDR3 is 18 amino acids long.

V gene TRBV19 combines with J gene TRBJ1-6, with a tentative D call TRBD1 (6 bases). Germline CDR1 reads LNHDA; CDR2 reads SQIVND (reference sequence). This CDR3 comprises 15 residues. V dropped 5 bases and J dropped 6 bases, with 14 bases sitting between them. The CDR3 coding sequence is TGTGCCAGTAGTCTCCGGACAGATTTTAATTCACCCCTCCACTTT. Translation gives CASSLRTDFNSPLHF.

This chain uses TRBV18 with TRBJ2-7, with D tentatively TRBD1 (6 bases). The V end was cut by 3 bases, the J end by 0 bases, with 6 bases between. The CDR3 is 13 residues long. Looked up from germline, CDR1 is KGHSH and CDR2 is LQKENI. The CDR3 spells CASSPDSSYEQYF. CDR3 bases: TGTGCCAGCTCACCGGACAGCTCCTACGAGCAGTACTTC.

V is TRBV12-5 and J is TRBJ1-1; D is perhaps TRBD1 (6 bases). V was pared by 1 base and J by 0 bases, with 12 bases between. Per the germline V gene, CDR1 is LGHNT and CDR2 is FRNRAP. The CDR3 runs 16 residues. Here the CDR3 reads CASGLDDRPMNTEAFF. CDR3 coding DNA: TGTGCTAGTGGTTTGGATGACAGGCCCATGAACACTGAAGCTTTCTTT.

The rearrangement links TRBV19 to TRBJ1-1; 8 nucleotides align to TRBD1. Unmatched junction bases numbered 10, after V lost 6 bases and J lost 7 bases. Germline lookup yields CDR1 LNHDA and CDR2 SQIVND (reference sequence). This CDR3 region has 14 residues. The chain's CDR3 is CASRLDREADEAFF. The CDR3 DNA reads as TGTGCCAGTAGGCTGGACAGGGAAGCGGATGAAGCTTTCTTT.

The V gene is TRBV30, the J gene TRBJ1-1; no clear D gene. Germline V CDR1 and CDR2: GTSNPN, SVGIG (reference sequence). This CDR3 spans 13 amino acids. Trimming removed 1 base from V and 0 bases from J, with 6 bases in between. The CDR3 nucleotides read TGTGCCTGGAGTGACACCCTGAACACTGAAGCTTTCTTT. It is translated as CAWSDTLNTEAFF.